This T cell receptor beta chain was sequenced in a study of regulatory dendritic cells for organ transplantation. Points from the study as a whole: Memory CD8+ T cells were the most oligoclonal; naive cells were highly diverse. Regulatory dendritic cells appeared to expand memory CD8+ clones less than mature ones. Of resting T cell subsets, memory CD8+ had the most alloreactive clonotypes.

The CDR3 runs 16 residues. Trimming removed 1 base from V and 2 bases from J, with 9 bases in between. Germline loops: CDR1 SGHTA, CDR2 FQGNSA. Data came from immunoSEQ multiplex PCR; TCRdb stores just in-frame clones and leaves some out. The sample contains 15,000 to 20,000 clones, roughly four fifths of which appear only once. Sorted subsets were CFSE-labeled and cultured about 5 days with allogeneic dendritic cells. Naive CD45RA+ and memory CD45RO+ CD4+ or CD8+ T cells were FACS-sorted. This clone was observed once. Its antigen is still unknown. V usage is TRBV7-2 and J usage is TRBJ2-6, with unresolved D. The sequence derives from a human donor in good health. Material: memory CD4+ T cells from blood cultured with regulatory dendritic cells. Subset described: CD45RO+ memory T cells. Here the CDR3 reads CASSLEPGPGANVLTF. The CDR3 nucleotides read TGTGCCAGCAGCTTAGAACCCGGGCCTGGGGCCAACGTCCTGACTTTC.